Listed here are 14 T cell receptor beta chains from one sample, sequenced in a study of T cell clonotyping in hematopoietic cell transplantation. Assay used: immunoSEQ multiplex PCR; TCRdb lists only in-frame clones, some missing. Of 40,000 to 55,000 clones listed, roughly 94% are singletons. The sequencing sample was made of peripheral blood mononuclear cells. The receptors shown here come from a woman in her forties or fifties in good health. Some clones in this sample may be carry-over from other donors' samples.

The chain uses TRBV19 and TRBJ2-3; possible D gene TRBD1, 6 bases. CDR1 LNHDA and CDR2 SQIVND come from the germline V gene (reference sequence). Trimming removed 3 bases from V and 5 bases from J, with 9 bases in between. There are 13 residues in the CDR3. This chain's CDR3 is CASSINRVDTQYF. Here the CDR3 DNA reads TGTGCCAGTAGTATTAACAGGGTAGATACGCAGTATTTT.

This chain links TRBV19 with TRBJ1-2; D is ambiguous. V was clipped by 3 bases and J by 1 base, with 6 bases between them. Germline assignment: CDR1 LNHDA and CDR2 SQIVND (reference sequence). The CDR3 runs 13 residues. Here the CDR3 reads CASSMTYNYGYTF. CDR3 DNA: TGTGCCAGTAGTATGACATATAACTATGGCTACACCTTC.

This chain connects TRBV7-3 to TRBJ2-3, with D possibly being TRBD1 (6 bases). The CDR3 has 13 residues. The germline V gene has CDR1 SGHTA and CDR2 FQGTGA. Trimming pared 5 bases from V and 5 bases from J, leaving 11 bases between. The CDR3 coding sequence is TGTGCCAGCAGCGCCGAAGGGGGAGATACGCAGTATTTT. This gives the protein CASSAEGGDTQYF.

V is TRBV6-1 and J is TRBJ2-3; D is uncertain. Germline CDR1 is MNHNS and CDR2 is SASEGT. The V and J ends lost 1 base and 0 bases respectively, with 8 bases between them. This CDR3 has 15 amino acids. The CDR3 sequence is CASSEDASSTDTQYF. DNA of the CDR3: TGTGCCAGCAGTGAAGACGCCTCTAGCACAGATACGCAGTATTTT.

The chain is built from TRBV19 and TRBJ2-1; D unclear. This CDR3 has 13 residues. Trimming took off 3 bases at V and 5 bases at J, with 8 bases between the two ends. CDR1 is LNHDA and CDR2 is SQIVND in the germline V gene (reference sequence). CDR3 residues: CASSIGQNNEQFF. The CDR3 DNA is TGTGCCAGTAGTATCGGGCAGAACAATGAGCAGTTCTTC.

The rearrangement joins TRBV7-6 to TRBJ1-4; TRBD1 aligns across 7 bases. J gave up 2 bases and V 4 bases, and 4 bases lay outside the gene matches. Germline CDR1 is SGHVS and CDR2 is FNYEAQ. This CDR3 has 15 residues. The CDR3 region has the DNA TGTGCCAGCAGCTCCCCGACAGGGACTAATGAAAAACTGTTTTTT. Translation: CASSSPTGTNEKLFF.

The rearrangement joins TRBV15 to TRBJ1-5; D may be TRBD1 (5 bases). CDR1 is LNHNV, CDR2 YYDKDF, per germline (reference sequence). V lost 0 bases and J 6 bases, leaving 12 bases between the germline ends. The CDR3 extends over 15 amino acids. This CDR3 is CATSRDLRGGQPQHF. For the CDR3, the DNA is TGTGCCACCAGCAGAGATCTAAGGGGAGGTCAGCCCCAGCATTTT.

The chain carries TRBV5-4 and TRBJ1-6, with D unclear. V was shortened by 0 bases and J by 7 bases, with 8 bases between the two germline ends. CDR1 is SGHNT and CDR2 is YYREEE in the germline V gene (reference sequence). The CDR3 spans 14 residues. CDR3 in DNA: TGTGCCAGCAGCTTGGGGCGGGGAAATTCACCCCTCCACTTT. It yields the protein CASSLGRGNSPLHF.

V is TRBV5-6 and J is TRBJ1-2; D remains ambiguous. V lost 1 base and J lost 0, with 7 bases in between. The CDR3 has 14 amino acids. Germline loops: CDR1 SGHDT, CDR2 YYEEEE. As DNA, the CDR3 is TGTGCCAGCAGCTTGACAGCAACTAACTATGGCTACACCTTC. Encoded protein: CASSLTATNYGYTF. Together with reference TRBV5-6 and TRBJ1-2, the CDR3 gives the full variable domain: DAGVTQSPTHLIKTRGQQVTLRCSPKSGHDTVSWYQQALGQGPQFIFQYYEEEERQRGNFPDRFSGHQFPNYSSELNVNALLLGDSALYLCASSLTATNYGYTFGSGTRLTVV.

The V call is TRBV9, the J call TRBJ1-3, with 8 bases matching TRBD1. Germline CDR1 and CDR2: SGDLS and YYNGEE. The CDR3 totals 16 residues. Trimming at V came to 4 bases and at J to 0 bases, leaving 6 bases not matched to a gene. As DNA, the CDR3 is TGTGCCAGCAGCTCTGGACAGGGCTTCTCTGGAAACACCATATATTTT. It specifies CASSSGQGFSGNTIYF.

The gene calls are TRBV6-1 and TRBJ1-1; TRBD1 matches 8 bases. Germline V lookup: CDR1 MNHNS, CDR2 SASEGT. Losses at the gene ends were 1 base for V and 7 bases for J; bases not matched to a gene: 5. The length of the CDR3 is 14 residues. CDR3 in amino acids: CASSEEDRAGEAFF. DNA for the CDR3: TGTGCCAGCAGTGAAGAGGACAGGGCGGGTGAAGCTTTCTTT.

The CDR3 nucleotides read TGTGCCAGCAGCCTCGAGGGGGAGCAGTACTTC. Translating it yields CASSLEGEQYF. The chain couples TRBV11-1 to TRBJ2-7, with D possibly called TRBD1 or TRBD2 (5 bases each). Deletions cut 5 bases from V and 7 bases from J, with 9 bases between. The CDR3 totals 11 residues. Germline values: CDR1 SGHAT, CDR2 FQDESV (reference sequence).

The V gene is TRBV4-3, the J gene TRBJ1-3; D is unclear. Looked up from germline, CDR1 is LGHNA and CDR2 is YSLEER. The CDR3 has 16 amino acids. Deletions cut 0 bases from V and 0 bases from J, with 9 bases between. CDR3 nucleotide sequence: TGCGCCAGCAGCCAAGATCGGCAGACCTCTGGAAACACCATATATTTT. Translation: CASSQDRQTSGNTIYF.

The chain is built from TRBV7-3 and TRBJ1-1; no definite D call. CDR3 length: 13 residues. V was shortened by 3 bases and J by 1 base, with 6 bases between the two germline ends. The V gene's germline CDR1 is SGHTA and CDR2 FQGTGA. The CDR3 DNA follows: TGTGCCAGCAGCTTTGCAGCGAACACTGAAGCTTTCTTT. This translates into CASSFAANTEAFF.